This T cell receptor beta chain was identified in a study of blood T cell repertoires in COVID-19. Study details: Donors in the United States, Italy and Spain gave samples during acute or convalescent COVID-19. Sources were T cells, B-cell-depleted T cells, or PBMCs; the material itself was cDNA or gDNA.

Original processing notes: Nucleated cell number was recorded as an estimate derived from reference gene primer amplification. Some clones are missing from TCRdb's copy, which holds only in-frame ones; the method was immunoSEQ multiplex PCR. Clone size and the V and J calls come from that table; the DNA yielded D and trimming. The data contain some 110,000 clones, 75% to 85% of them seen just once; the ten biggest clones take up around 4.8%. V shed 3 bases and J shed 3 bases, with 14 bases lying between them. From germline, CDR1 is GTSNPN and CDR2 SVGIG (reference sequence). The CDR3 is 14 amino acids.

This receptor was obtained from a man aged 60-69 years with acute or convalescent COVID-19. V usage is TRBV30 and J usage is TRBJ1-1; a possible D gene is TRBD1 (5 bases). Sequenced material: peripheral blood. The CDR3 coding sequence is TGTGCCTGGAGCCGTAGGGGAGGGTACACTGAAGCTTTCTTT. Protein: CAWSRRGGYTEAFF.